These 28 T cell receptor beta chains were all obtained from the same sample, sequenced in a study of T cell responses to AZD1222 COVID-19 vaccine. Only in-frame clones appear in the TCRdb table, and some are missing; sequencing was by immunoSEQ multiplex PCR. Found here are fewer than 150,000 clones, roughly 86% of them singletons; the top ten hold approximately 6%. Sequences were derived from peripheral blood, sampled 28 days after the second AZD1222 dose. The receptors come from an adult who received the AZD1222 COVID-19 vaccine.

The V and J genes are TRBV6-1 and TRBJ1-3; D is ambiguous. CDR1 is MNHNS, CDR2 SASEGT, per germline. V was shortened by 0 bases and J by 0 bases, with 9 bases between the two germline ends. The CDR3 runs to 16 residues. The CDR3 DNA sequence: TGTGCCAGCAGTGAAGCGCGGCCGAGCTCTGGAAACACCATATATTTT. This encodes CASSEARPSSGNTIYF.

This chain uses TRBV27 with TRBJ1-4, with D unresolved. Germline V gene lookup returns CDR1 MNHEY and CDR2 SMNVEV (reference sequence). The CDR3 is made up of 15 amino acids. V was pared by 4 bases and J by 6 bases, with 15 bases between. The CDR3 loop is CASSSQEFSYEKLFF. Here the CDR3 DNA reads TGTGCCAGCAGTTCCCAAGAGTTCTCCTATGAAAAACTGTTTTTT.

The rearrangement joins TRBV19 to TRBJ1-2; no definite D call. The CDR3 totals 14 residues. V was pared by 2 bases and J by 4 bases, with 11 bases between. Per germline, CDR1 LNHDA and CDR2 SQIVND (reference sequence). The CDR3 loop reads CASSIRTPVYGYTF. The CDR3 DNA reads TGTGCCAGTAGTATACGGACTCCGGTCTATGGCTACACCTTC.

This clone was seen only a few times. The V gene is TRBV19, the J gene TRBJ1-2; possibly TRBD1 for D (6 bases). This CDR3 is 14 amino acids long. Trimming stripped 4 bases from V and 2 bases from J, with 11 bases between. Per germline, CDR1 LNHDA and CDR2 SQIVND (reference sequence). CDR3 nucleotides: TGTGCCAGTAGTACTCAGGGGAGCAACTATGGCTACACCTTC. This codes for CASSTQGSNYGYTF. The full variable domain, in which reference TRBV19 and TRBJ1-2 provide the parts outside the CDR3, is DGGITQSPKYLFRKEGQNVTLSCEQNLNHDAMYWYRQDPGQGLRLIYYSQIVNDFQKGDIAEGYSVSREKKESFPLTVTSAQKNPTAFYLCASSTQGSNYGYTFGSGTRLTVV.

The chain carries TRBV7-7 and TRBJ2-3; TRBD2 agrees at 8 bases. J lost 4 bases, V lost 1 base, and 1 base had no gene match. Germline V gene sequence: CDR1 SSHAT, CDR2 FNYEAQ (reference sequence). The CDR3 consists of 14 residues. The CDR3 nucleotides are TGTGCCAGCAGCTTAGGGACTAGCTCAGATACGCAGTATTTT. Protein: CASSLGTSSDTQYF. Based on the CDR3 plus reference TRBV7-7 and TRBJ2-3, the full variable domain is GAGVSQSPRYKVTKRGQDVTLRCDPISSHATLYWYQQALGQGPEFLTYFNYEAQPDKSGLPSDRFSAERPEGSISTLTIQRTEQRDSAMYRCASSLGTSSDTQYFGPGTRLTVL.

The chain has TRBV15 and TRBJ2-7, with 9 bases matching TRBD1. Per the germline V gene, CDR1 is LNHNV and CDR2 is YYDKDF (reference sequence). The CDR3 covers 16 residues. V shed 0 bases, J shed 6 bases, and the junction held 9 bases outside the gene matches. In nucleotides, the CDR3 is TGTGCCACCAGCAGAGATAAAGGAACAGGGGGCGGCGAGCAGTACTTC. Translation: CATSRDKGTGGGEQYF.

The rearrangement uses TRBV7-9 and TRBJ1-3; a weak D match, TRBD1 (5 bases). This CDR3 has 17 residues. CDR1 and CDR2 (germline): SEHNR, FQNEAQ (reference sequence). The V gene lost 4 bases and the J gene lost 0 bases, with 16 bases spanning the gap. In DNA, the CDR3 is TGTGCCAGCAGCTCGGACCGGGGCAGACCCTCTGGAAACACCATATATTTT. It codes for CASSSDRGRPSGNTIYF.

V is TRBV19 and J is TRBJ1-6; no definite D call. V lost 6 bases and J lost 8, with 8 bases in between. Germline V lookup: CDR1 LNHDA, CDR2 SQIVND (reference sequence). The CDR3 runs 12 residues. CDR3 amino acids: CASSGWDSPLHF. CDR3 bases: TGTGCCAGTAGCGGGTGGGATTCACCCCTCCACTTT.

The V call is TRBV7-9, the J call TRBJ2-5; D is possibly TRBD1 or TRBD2 (5 bases each). Germline V gene lookup returns CDR1 SEHNR and CDR2 FQNEAQ (reference sequence). V lost 7 bases, J lost 4 bases, and 19 bases lay in between. This CDR3 region has 15 residues. CDR3 loop: CASTPFGERGETQYF. CDR3 nucleotides: TGTGCCAGCACCCCCTTTGGGGAGAGGGGAGAGACCCAGTACTTC.

The V and J genes are TRBV11-2 and TRBJ2-5, with D possibly being TRBD1 or TRBD2 (7 bases each). Between the trimmed V and J ends, which lost 5 bases and 4 bases, there was a span of 17 bases. Germline V lookup: CDR1 SGHAT, CDR2 FQNNGV. The CDR3 has 15 amino acids. The CDR3 loop reads CASSPAGRGGETQYF. As DNA, the CDR3 is TGTGCCAGCAGCCCGGCCGGCAGGGGGGGAGAGACCCAGTACTTC.

The V call is TRBV5-8, the J call TRBJ2-7; TRBD1 matches at 7 bases. The V gene end was trimmed by 4 bases and the J gene end by 1 base; junction bases not matched to a gene: 5. This CDR3 contains 14 residues. The germline V gene has CDR1 SGHTS and CDR2 YDEGEE. The CDR3 protein is CASSHTGVSYEQYF. Written as DNA, the CDR3 is TGTGCCAGCAGCCATACAGGGGTATCCTACGAGCAGTACTTC.

The chain joins TRBV30 to TRBJ1-3, with D unclear. This CDR3 comprises 13 residues. The V end was cut by 4 bases, the J end by 0 bases, with 7 bases between. Germline-derived CDR1 and CDR2 are GTSNPN and SVGIG (reference sequence). CDR3 protein: CAWNRDSGNTIYF. CDR3 in DNA: TGTGCCTGGAACCGGGACTCTGGAAACACCATATATTTT.

V is TRBV3-1 (or the pseudogene TRBV3-2) and J is TRBJ1-2; maybe TRBD1 (5 bases). CDR3 length: 18 amino acids. The germline gives CDR1 LGHDT, CDR2 YNNKEL (reference sequence). V shed 1 base and J shed 5 bases, with 23 bases lying between them. CDR3 protein: CASSQVRRGEGGRYGYTF. The DNA for the CDR3 is TGTGCCAGCAGCCAAGTCCGTAGAGGGGAGGGAGGTAGATATGGCTACACCTTC.

This rearrangement joins TRBV14 to TRBJ1-1, with D possibly matching TRBD1 (5 bases). The CDR3 has 15 amino acids. Germline CDR1 and CDR2: SGHDN and FVKESK. Between the trimmed V and J ends, which lost 1 base and 4 bases, there was a span of 13 bases. In DNA, the CDR3 is TGTGCCAGCAGCCAAGTTGGAGGGGCGGTCACTGAAGCTTTCTTT. This codes for CASSQVGGAVTEAFF. The variable domain in full, completed from reference TRBV14 and TRBJ1-1, reads EAGVTQFPSHSVIEKGQTVTLRCDPISGHDNLYWYRRVMGKEIKFLLHFVKESKQDESGMPNNRFLAERTGGTYSTLKVQPAELEDSGVYFCASSQVGGAVTEAFFGQGTRLTVV.

This chain connects TRBV11-2 to TRBJ2-1, with unresolved D. The CDR3 totals 16 residues. Germline V lookup: CDR1 SGHAT, CDR2 FQNNGV. Trimming took 6 bases from V and 2 from J, leaving 17 bases between them. The CDR3 spells CASSLKGGTPYNEQFF. The CDR3 DNA reads as TGTGCCAGCAGTCTTAAGGGCGGTACCCCCTACAATGAGCAGTTCTTC.

The CDR3 loop is CASSATVANTGELFF. The CDR3 coding sequence is TGTGCCAGCAGCGCGACAGTCGCGAACACCGGGGAGCTGTTTTTT. The chain employs TRBV9 and TRBJ2-2, with D perhaps TRBD1 (5 bases). The V end was cut by 3 bases, the J end by 0 bases, with 9 bases between. This CDR3 spans 15 amino acids. CDR1 is SGDLS, CDR2 YYNGEE, per germline.

The chain couples TRBV6-1 to TRBJ2-5; D perhaps matches TRBD2 (5 bases). Between the trimmed V and J ends, which lost 3 bases and 3 bases, there was a span of 5 bases. Germline CDR1 is MNHNS and CDR2 is SASEGT. The CDR3 totals 12 residues. This CDR3 is CASSEREETQYF. The CDR3 DNA is TGTGCCAGCAGTGAGAGGGAAGAGACCCAGTACTTC.

The V call is TRBV11-3, the J call TRBJ2-5; 11 bases are shared with TRBD1. Germline V gene sequence: CDR1 SGHNT, CDR2 YENEEA. This CDR3 is 15 amino acids long. V dropped 5 bases and J dropped 5; count of bases not matched to a gene: 7. The CDR3 region has the DNA TGTGCCAGCAGCCCAGGACAGGGGGCGCGCGAGACCCAGTACTTC. Translation: CASSPGQGARETQYF.

V and J are TRBV5-1 and TRBJ2-3, with D possibly matching TRBD2 (5 bases). Per germline, CDR1 SGHRS and CDR2 YFSETQ. The CDR3 is 13 amino acids. The V end was cut by 3 bases, the J end by 5 bases, with 10 bases between. CDR3 bases: TGCGCCAGCAGCTCCCTTGGAGGAGATACGCAGTATTTT. It yields the protein CASSSLGGDTQYF.

The chain combines TRBV27 with TRBJ1-1, with D possibly TRBD1 on 5 matching bases. Deletions cut 6 bases from V and 3 bases from J, with 14 bases between. The length of the CDR3 is 14 residues. CDR1 and CDR2 from the germline V gene are MNHEY and SMNVEV (reference sequence). The CDR3 is CASRSGWGDTEAFF. CDR3 DNA: TGTGCCAGCAGGTCTGGCTGGGGGGACACTGAAGCTTTCTTT.

This clone was found once. This chain links TRBV29-1 with TRBJ2-5; D might be TRBD1 or TRBD2, each matching 6 bases. CDR1 and CDR2 from the germline V gene are SQVTM and ANQGSEA. Trimming removed 3 bases from V and 5 bases from J, with 10 bases in between. This CDR3 is 12 amino acids long. Here the CDR3 DNA reads TGCAGCGTTGAGGTGGGGGGCGAGACCCAGTACTTC. It specifies CSVEVGGETQYF.

The rearrangement links TRBV25-1 to TRBJ1-2; 7 positions agree with TRBD1. The CDR3 totals 13 residues. The trim removed 3 bases at V and 11 bases at J, leaving 9 bases unmatched. The V gene's germline CDR1 is MGHDK and CDR2 SYGVNS. The CDR3 reads CASSEAGGERYTF. CDR3 sequence (DNA): TGTGCCAGCAGTGAGGCAGGGGGGGAGAGGTACACCTTC.

V usage is TRBV2 and J usage is TRBJ2-7, with a tentative D call TRBD2 (6 bases). The V end lost 6 bases, the J end lost 5 bases, and 14 bases lay between the germline ends. CDR1 is SNHLY and CDR2 is FYNNEI in the germline V gene. The CDR3 consists of 13 residues. CDR3 amino acids: CASRTEGYDEQYF. The CDR3, as DNA: TGTGCCAGCAGGACGGAGGGTTACGACGAGCAGTACTTC.

The V and J genes are TRBV4-1 and TRBJ2-2; unclear D gene. Germline V gene lookup returns CDR1 MGHRA and CDR2 YSYEKL. This CDR3 region has 14 residues. V was clipped by 3 bases and J by 5 bases, with 10 bases between them. In DNA form, the CDR3 reads TGCGCCAGCAGCCATAACAGCGCAACCGGGGAGCTGTTTTTT. It is translated as CASSHNSATGELFF.

This chain uses TRBV5-6 with TRBJ1-2, with D perhaps matching TRBD1 (5 bases). Trimming removed 2 bases from V and 3 bases from J, with 11 bases in between. The CDR3 is 14 amino acids. Germline loops: CDR1 SGHDT, CDR2 YYEEEE. The CDR3 nucleotides read TGTGCCAGCAGCTTCGAGGGGATTCACTATGGCTACACCTTC. Translated, it gives CASSFEGIHYGYTF.

This chain connects TRBV27 to TRBJ1-5; D gene ambiguous. The CDR3 loop spans 12 amino acids. Germline V gene lookup returns CDR1 MNHEY and CDR2 SMNVEV (reference sequence). Between the trimmed V and J ends, which lost 6 bases and 11 bases, there was a span of 14 bases. The CDR3 DNA reads TGTGCCAGCAGCCCAGGCCCTCCAGCCCAGCATTTT. Amino acids: CASSPGPPAQHF.

V usage is TRBV5-4 and J usage is TRBJ2-7; TRBD2 matches at 10 bases. This CDR3 comprises 15 residues. J gave up 5 bases and V 3 bases, and 8 bases lay outside the gene matches. CDR1 and CDR2 (germline): SGHNT, YYREEE (reference sequence). Here the CDR3 reads CASSSPGLASHEQYF. Here the CDR3 DNA reads TGTGCCAGCAGCTCACCGGGACTAGCGTCACACGAGCAGTACTTC.

This sequence joins TRBV29-1 and TRBJ1-3, with unresolved D. Germline V gives CDR1 SQVTM, CDR2 ANQGSEA. V lost 0 bases and J 0 bases, leaving 6 bases between the germline ends. CDR3 length equals 14 residues. The CDR3 DNA sequence: TGCAGCGTTGAAGAAGTCGGCTCTGGAAACACCATATATTTT. It is translated as CSVEEVGSGNTIYF. The full variable domain, with the rest looked up from reference TRBV29-1 and TRBJ1-3, is SAVISQKPSRDICQRGTSLTIQCQVDSQVTMMFWYRQQPGQSLTLIATANQGSEATYESGFVIDKFPISRPNLTFSTLTVSNMSPEDSSIYLCSVEEVGSGNTIYFGEGSWLTVV.